The TCR beta chain under discussion was sequenced for a study of regulatory dendritic cells for organ transplantation. The method was immunoSEQ multiplex PCR; TCRdb's version includes in-frame clones alone and lacks a portion of them. The sample includes almost 35,000 clones, roughly 91% of them seen just once. The clonotype comes from a human donor in good health. The sequencing input was naive CD4+ T cells from blood. Subset reported: CD45RA+ naive T cells.

The CDR3 DNA sequence: TGCGCCAGCAGCCACGGGGACAGGGAGCTCTATGGCTACACCTTC. The encoded protein is CASSHGDRELYGYTF. The V call is TRBV5-1, the J call TRBJ1-2; 9 bases fit TRBD1. The J segment lost 4 bases and the V segment lost 4 bases, leaving 8 bases of the junction unmatched. In germline, CDR1 is SGHRS, CDR2 YFSETQ. The CDR3 loop spans 15 amino acids.